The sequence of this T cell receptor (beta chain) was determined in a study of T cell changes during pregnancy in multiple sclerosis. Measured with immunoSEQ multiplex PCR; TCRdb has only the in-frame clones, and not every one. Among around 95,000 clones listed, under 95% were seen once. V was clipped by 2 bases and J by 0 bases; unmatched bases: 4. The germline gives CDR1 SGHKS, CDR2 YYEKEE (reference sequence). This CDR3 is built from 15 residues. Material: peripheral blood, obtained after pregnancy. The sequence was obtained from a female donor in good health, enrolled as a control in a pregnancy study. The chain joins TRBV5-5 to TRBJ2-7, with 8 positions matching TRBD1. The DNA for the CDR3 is TGTGCCAGCAGCTTTACAGGGGGAAGCTCCTACGAGCAGTACTTC. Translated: CASSFTGGSSYEQYF.